A selection of T cell receptor beta chains follows, all from one sample in a study of T cells in Graves' hyperthyroidism and ophthalmopathy. TCRdb reprocessed the multiplex PCR reads via MiXCR and lists one record per CDR3 protein. Among hundreds of thousands of distinct CDR3 sequences, less than 25% were seen once, and the ten largest hold approximately 10%. The sequencing sample was made of blood. These TCRs come from a woman aged 25 to 39 with Graves' ophthalmopathy. CDR3s include the opening cysteine and the closing phenylalanine or tryptophan. Fields, in order: clone size, V gene, CDR3 length, J gene, CDR3 protein. A clone size is listed for some rows: how often the clone was seen (once, few, many), or a class if it is expanded.

clone_size: few; v_call: TRBV28; cdr3_length: 15; j_call: TRBJ1-1; cdr3_aa: CASSLWGGDGTEAFF
clone_size: many; v_call: TRBV9; cdr3_length: 14; j_call: TRBJ2-5; cdr3_aa: CASSPWTAQETQYF
clone_size: few; v_call: TRBV19; cdr3_length: 16; j_call: TRBJ2-7; cdr3_aa: CASSATGPTPIHEQYF
clone_size: few; v_call: TRBV5-8; cdr3_length: 14; j_call: TRBJ2-7; cdr3_aa: CASSFVGSWGEQYF
clone_size: many; v_call: TRBV19; cdr3_length: 14; j_call: TRBJ1-1; cdr3_aa: CASSSEGGNTEAFF
clone_size: many; v_call: TRBV9; cdr3_length: 15; j_call: TRBJ1-5; cdr3_aa: CASSPDPYSNQPQHF
clone_size: NA; v_call: TRBV24-1; cdr3_length: 16; j_call: TRBJ2-5; cdr3_aa: CATSDMAGQGVETQYF
clone_size: NA; v_call: TRBV11-2; cdr3_length: 18; j_call: TRBJ2-7; cdr3_aa: CASSLQMGREGGSYEQYF
clone_size: NA; v_call: TRBV6-2/TRBV6-3; cdr3_length: 18; j_call: TRBJ1-5; cdr3_aa: CASSIPGQGLGGNQPQHF
clone_size: many; v_call: TRBV6-1; cdr3_length: 14; j_call: TRBJ1-2; cdr3_aa: CASSEGYRGYGYTF
clone_size: many; v_call: TRBV20-1; cdr3_length: 13; j_call: TRBJ2-7; cdr3_aa: CSASLGVLSEQYF
clone_size: NA; v_call: TRBV5-1; cdr3_length: 15; j_call: TRBJ2-2; cdr3_aa: CASSLDRGFTGELFF
clone_size: NA; v_call: TRBV27; cdr3_length: 15; j_call: TRBJ2-7; cdr3_aa: CASSLTGTVAYEQYF
clone_size: NA; v_call: TRBV12-3/TRBV12-4; cdr3_length: 13; j_call: TRBJ2-2; cdr3_aa: CASRTSVPGELFF
clone_size: few; v_call: TRBV15; cdr3_length: 15; j_call: TRBJ2-7; cdr3_aa: CATSRAVAGSYEQYF